This T cell receptor beta chain originates from a study of shared clonotypes between healthy human individuals. Study results and limitations: Donors were few, which limited the genetic and exposure-history diversity represented. Rarefaction showed sorted-subset sequencing was incomplete despite large depth.

About this clone itself: The target antigen is unknown.

Execution of the assay was at deep level. The repertoire was sequenced with immunoSEQ multiplex PCR; TCRdb's copy has only in-frame clones and lacks some. The data show roughly 2.5 million clones, 85% to 95% seen once. Looked up from germline, CDR1 is MNHEY and CDR2 is SVGAGI. The V end was cut by 6 bases, the J end by 9 bases, with 15 bases between. CDR3 length: 12 residues. The chain has TRBV6-5 and TRBJ2-7; D call uncertain. The TCR comes from a man between 18 and 35 years old in good health. The specimen sequenced was naive CD4+ T cells sorted from blood. Regarding subset: CD45RA+ positively selected. The CDR3 is CASSRAQERQYF. Written as DNA, the CDR3 is TGTGCCAGCAGCCGGGCCCAGGAACGGCAGTACTTC.